The 7 T cell receptor beta chains reported below all come from one sample, sequenced in a study of regulatory T cells in long-lasting Graves disease. CDR3-region Arm-PCR and iRepertoire HTBI primers produced the TCR beta libraries. MiXCR was run by TCRdb on the multiplex PCR reads, yielding one entry per CDR3 protein. The profile shows about 450,000 distinct CDR3 sequences, roughly a quarter of them singletons. Stated time point: persistent/refractory GD, antithyroid drugs over 5 years with positive TRAb. RNA isolated from PBMCs was used to make the TCR library. The material sequenced was peripheral blood mononuclear cells (PBMCs), taken when the disease was refractory, from a patient treated with antithyroid drugs. The receptors derive from a female donor with Graves disease.

This clonotype was picked up one time. This likely traces to a read error, being one base from a far larger clone. The chain employs TRBV28 and TRBJ2-1; 7 nucleotides agree with TRBD2. The J call is doubtful: the DNA matches TRBJ2-5 better. The CDR3 runs to 16 residues. Germline CDR1 is MDHEN and CDR2 is SYDVKM. The CDR3 DNA sequence: TGTGCCAGCAGTTTCATCGGCGGGGGACCTCAAGAGACCCAGTACTTC. Translated, it gives CASSFIGGGPQETQYF.

The chain combines TRBV28 with TRBJ2-2; TRBD2 matches 11 bases. V lost 4 bases and J lost 5; bases outside the gene matches: 6. Germline CDR1 and CDR2: MDHEN and SYDVKM. The CDR3 totals 16 residues. For the CDR3, the DNA is TGTGCCAGCAGTTATAGCGGGAGGGCCGTGACCGGGGAGCTGTTTTTT. It specifies CASSYSGRAVTGELFF.

This chain uses TRBV6-1 with TRBJ1-1, with D possibly being TRBD1 (6 bases). Germline V gene data show CDR1 as MNHNS and CDR2 as SASEGT. The CDR3 length is 15 residues. The V end was cut by 6 bases, the J end by 1 base, with 15 bases between. The CDR3 nucleotides are TGTGCCAGCAGGGAACCGTTACAGGGGAACACTGAAGCTTTCTTT. Translation gives CASREPLQGNTEAFF.

The rearrangement uses TRBV27 and TRBJ2-5; 12 bases are shared with TRBD2. The CDR3 runs to 17 residues. The J segment lost 5 bases and the V segment lost 3 bases, leaving 10 bases of the junction unmatched. From germline, CDR1 is MNHEY and CDR2 SMNVEV (reference sequence). Written as DNA, the CDR3 is TGTGCCAGCAGTTTCACAGGACTAGCGGGACGGAGCGAGACCCAGTACTTC. Protein: CASSFTGLAGRSETQYF.

The chain carries TRBV28 and TRBJ2-2; 10 positions match TRBD2. Germline trimming cut 3 bases from V and 8 bases from J; bases unmatched to any gene: 9. CDR3 size: 16 residues. Germline CDR1 and CDR2: MDHEN and SYDVKM. In DNA, the CDR3 is TGTGCCAGCAGTTTGAGTACTAGCGGGAAGGGAGGGGAGCTGTTTTTT. Translating gives CASSLSTSGKGGELFF.

In this sample, this clonotype turned up once. This may come from a read error, since a much larger clone is one base off. V gene TRBV6-2 or TRBV6-3 combines with J gene TRBJ2-7; a possible D gene is TRBD2 (6 bases). The CDR3 totals 14 residues. Germline V gene lookup returns CDR1 MNHEY and CDR2 SVGEGT. Trimming removed 4 bases at V and 3 bases at J, with 13 bases between. This chain's CDR3 is CASSWGLPDYEQYF. For the CDR3, the DNA is TGTGCCAGCAGTTGGGGACTCCCAGACTACGAGCAGTACTTC.

The chain joins TRBV2 to TRBJ2-2; 12 bases agree with TRBD1. Trimming removed 6 bases from V and 5 bases from J; junction bases left unmatched: 10. This CDR3 has 17 residues. Germline V CDR1 and CDR2: SNHLY, FYNNEI. The chain's CDR3 is CASSPSPGQGATGELFF. In DNA form, the CDR3 reads TGTGCCAGCAGCCCGTCACCGGGACAGGGGGCGACCGGGGAGCTGTTTTTT. The full variable domain, with the rest looked up from reference TRBV2 and TRBJ2-2, is EPEVTQTPSHQVTQMGQEVILRCVPISNHLYFYWYRQILGQKVEFLVSFYNNEISEKSEIFDDQFSVERPDGSNFTLKIRSTKLEDSAMYFCASSPSPGQGATGELFFGEGSRLTVL.